The source of this T cell receptor beta chain is a study of human T cells and chemical hapten exposure. About the study: Patients, largely female, had alopecia areata, totalis or universalis.

As for time point: pre-sensitization, week 0. Treatment described: therapeutic diphenylcyclopropenone sensitization with weekly scalp DPC. Staff drew blood before applying each patch test. The study drew its donors from alopecia patients who were 18 to 70 years old and suitable for DPC. Germline trimming cut 0 bases from V and 7 bases from J; bases unmatched to any gene: 5. This CDR3 spans 14 amino acids. Germline V gives CDR1 DFQATT, CDR2 SNEGSKA (reference sequence). TCRdb reprocessed the RACE reads with MiXCR, giving one entry per CDR3 protein. The sample has some 200,000 distinct CDR3 sequences; just under 30% are singletons.

This clonotype was obtained from a young woman with alopecia areata. Some clones in this sample may be carry-over from other donors' samples. The source was whole blood, collected in connection with sensitization to the hapten diphenylcyclopropenone (DPC). The rearrangement uses TRBV20-1 and TRBJ1-1; 10 bases are a match to TRBD1. The CDR3 DNA reads TGCAGTGCTAGAGATGACAGGGGGCTCGTTGAAGCTTTCTTT. It is translated as CSARDDRGLVEAFF.